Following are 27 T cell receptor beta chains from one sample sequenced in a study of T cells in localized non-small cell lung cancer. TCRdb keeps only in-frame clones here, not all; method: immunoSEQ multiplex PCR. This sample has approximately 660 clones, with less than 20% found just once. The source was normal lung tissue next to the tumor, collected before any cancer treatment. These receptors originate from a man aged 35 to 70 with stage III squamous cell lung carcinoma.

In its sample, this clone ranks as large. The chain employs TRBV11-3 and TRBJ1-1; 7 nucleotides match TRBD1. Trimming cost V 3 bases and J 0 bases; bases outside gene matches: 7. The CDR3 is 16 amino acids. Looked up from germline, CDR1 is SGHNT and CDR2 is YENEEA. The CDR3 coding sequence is TGTGCCAGCAGCTTGTATTGGGGACAGTTGAACACTGAAGCTTTCTTT. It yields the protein CASSLYWGQLNTEAFF.

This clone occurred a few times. In nucleotides, the CDR3 is TGTGCCAGCAGTGAAGGGATTTGGACTGAAGCTTTCTTT. It encodes CASSEGIWTEAFF. This chain connects TRBV25-1 to TRBJ1-1; the D is unclear. V dropped 2 bases and J dropped 5 bases, with 9 bases sitting between them. Germline CDR1 reads MGHDK; CDR2 reads SYGVNS. CDR3 length: 13 amino acids. Based on the CDR3 plus reference TRBV25-1 and TRBJ1-1, the full variable domain is EADIYQTPRYLVIGTGKKITLECSQTMGHDKMYWYQQDPGMELHLIHYSYGVNSTEKGDLSSESTVSRIRTEHFPLTLESARPSHTSQYLCASSEGIWTEAFFGQGTRLTVV.

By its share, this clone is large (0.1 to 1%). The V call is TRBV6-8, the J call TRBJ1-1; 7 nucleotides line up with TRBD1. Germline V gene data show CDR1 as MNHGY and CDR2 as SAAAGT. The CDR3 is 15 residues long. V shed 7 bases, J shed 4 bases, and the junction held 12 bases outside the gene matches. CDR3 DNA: TGTGCCAGCACCCTTACCCCCAACAGGGGCACTGAAGCTTTCTTT. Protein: CASTLTPNRGTEAFF.

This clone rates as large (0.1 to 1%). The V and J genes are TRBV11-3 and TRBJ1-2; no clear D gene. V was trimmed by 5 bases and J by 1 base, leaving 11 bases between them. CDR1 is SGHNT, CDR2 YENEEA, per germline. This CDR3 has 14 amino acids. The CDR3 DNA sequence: TGTGCCAGCAGCCCCTCCTTGGGTAACTATGGCTACACCTTC. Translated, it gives CASSPSLGNYGYTF.

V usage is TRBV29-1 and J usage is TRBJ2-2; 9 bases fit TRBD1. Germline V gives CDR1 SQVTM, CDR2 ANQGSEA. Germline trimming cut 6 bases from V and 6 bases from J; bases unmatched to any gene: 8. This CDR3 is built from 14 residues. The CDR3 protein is CSVGQGIGPGELFF. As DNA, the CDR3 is TGCAGCGTGGGACAGGGAATAGGACCCGGGGAGCTGTTTTTT.

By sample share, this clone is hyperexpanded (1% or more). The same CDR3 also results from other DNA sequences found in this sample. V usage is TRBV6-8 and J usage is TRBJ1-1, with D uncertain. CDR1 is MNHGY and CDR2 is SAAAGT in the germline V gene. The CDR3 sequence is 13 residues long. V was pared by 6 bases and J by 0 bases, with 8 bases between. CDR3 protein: CASRGSMNTEAFF. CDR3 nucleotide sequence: TGTGCCAGCAGGGGAAGCATGAACACTGAAGCTTTCTTT.

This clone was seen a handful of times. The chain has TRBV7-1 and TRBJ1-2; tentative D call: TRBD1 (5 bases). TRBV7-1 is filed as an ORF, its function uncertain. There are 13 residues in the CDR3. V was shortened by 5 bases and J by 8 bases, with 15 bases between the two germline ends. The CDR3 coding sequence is TGTGCCAGCAGCATATCTCAGGGAGGAGGCTACACCTTC. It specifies CASSISQGGGYTF.

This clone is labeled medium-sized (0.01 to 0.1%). As DNA, the CDR3 is TGTGCCAGCAGCTCCCTAATCCGGGACGGAGACACTGAAGCTTTCTTT. This encodes CASSSLIRDGDTEAFF. The chain joins TRBV11-3 to TRBJ1-1; perhaps TRBD1 as D (5 bases). Germline loops: CDR1 SGHNT, CDR2 YENEEA. V was shortened by 4 bases and J by 3 bases, with 18 bases between the two germline ends. CDR3 length: 16 residues.

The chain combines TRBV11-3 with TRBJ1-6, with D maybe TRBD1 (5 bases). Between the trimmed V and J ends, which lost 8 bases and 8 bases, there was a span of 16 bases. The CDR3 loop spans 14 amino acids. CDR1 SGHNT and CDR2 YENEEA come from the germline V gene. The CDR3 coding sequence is TGTGCCAGCGGCGTTTGGGGGTTGGATTCACCCCTCCACTTT. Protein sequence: CASGVWGLDSPLHF.

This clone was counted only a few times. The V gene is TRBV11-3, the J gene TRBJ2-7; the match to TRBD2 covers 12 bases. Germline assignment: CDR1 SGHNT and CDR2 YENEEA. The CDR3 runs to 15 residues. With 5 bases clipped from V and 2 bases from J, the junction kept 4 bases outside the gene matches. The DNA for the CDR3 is TGTGCCAGCAGCGTGACTAGCGGGAGTACCTACGAGCAGTACTTC. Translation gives CASSVTSGSTYEQYF.

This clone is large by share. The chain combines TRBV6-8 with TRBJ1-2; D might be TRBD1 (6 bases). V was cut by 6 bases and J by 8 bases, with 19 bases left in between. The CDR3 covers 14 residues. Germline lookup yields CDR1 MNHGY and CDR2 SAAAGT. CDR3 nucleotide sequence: TGTGCCAGCAGGGAAATGGACAGTTTGGGAGGCTACACCTTC. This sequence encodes CASREMDSLGGYTF.

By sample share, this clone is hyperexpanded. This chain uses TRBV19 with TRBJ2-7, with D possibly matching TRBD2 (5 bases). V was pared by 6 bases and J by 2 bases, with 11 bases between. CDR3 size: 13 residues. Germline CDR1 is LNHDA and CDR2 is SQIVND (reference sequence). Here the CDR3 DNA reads TGTGCCAGTAGCCCGGACGGGACCTACGAGCAGTACTTC. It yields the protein CASSPDGTYEQYF. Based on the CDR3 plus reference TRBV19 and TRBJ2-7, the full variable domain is DGGITQSPKYLFRKEGQNVTLSCEQNLNHDAMYWYRQDPGQGLRLIYYSQIVNDFQKGDIAEGYSVSREKKESFPLTVTSAQKNPTAFYLCASSPDGTYEQYFGPGTRLTVT.

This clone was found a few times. CDR3 in amino acids: CASSRGDGNTIYF. The CDR3, as DNA: TGTGCCAGCAGTCGGGGAGATGGAAACACCATATATTTT. The gene calls are TRBV9 and TRBJ1-3; D not resolved. This CDR3 has 13 residues. V lost 5 bases and J lost 3, with 9 bases in between. CDR1 is SGDLS, CDR2 YYNGEE, per germline.

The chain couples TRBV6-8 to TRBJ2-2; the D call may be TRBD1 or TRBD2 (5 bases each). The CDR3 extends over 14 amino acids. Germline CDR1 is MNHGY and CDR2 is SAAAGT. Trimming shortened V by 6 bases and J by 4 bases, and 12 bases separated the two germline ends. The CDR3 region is CASRDGALTGELFF. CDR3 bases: TGTGCCAGCAGAGACGGGGCACTCACCGGGGAGCTGTTTTTT.

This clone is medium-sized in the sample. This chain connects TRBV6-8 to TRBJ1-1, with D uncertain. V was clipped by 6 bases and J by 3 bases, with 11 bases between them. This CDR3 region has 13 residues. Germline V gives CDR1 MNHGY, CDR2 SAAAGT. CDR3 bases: TGTGCCAGCAGCCAAGGCCCTTACACTGAAGCTTTCTTT. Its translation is CASSQGPYTEAFF.

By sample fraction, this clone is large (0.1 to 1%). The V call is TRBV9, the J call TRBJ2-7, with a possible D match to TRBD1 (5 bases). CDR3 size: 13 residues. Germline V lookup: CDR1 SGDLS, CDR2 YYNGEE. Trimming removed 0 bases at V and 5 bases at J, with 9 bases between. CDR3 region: CASSVGARDEQYF. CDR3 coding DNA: TGTGCCAGCAGCGTAGGGGCCAGGGACGAGCAGTACTTC.

The CDR3, as DNA: TGTGCCTGGACCCGCAGGGGTTCACCCCTCCACTTT. Translation gives CAWTRRGSPLHF. The V gene is TRBV30, the J gene TRBJ1-6; D is possibly TRBD1 (6 bases). The V end was cut by 4 bases, the J end by 9 bases, with 10 bases between. Germline V CDR1 and CDR2: GTSNPN, SVGIG (reference sequence). The CDR3 has 12 residues.

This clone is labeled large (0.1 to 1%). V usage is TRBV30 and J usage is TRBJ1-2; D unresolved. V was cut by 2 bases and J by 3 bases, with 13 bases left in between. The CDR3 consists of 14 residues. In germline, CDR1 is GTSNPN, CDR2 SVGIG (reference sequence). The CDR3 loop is CAWSPGGSYYGYTF. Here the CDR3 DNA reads TGTGCCTGGAGTCCCGGTGGTTCTTACTATGGCTACACCTTC.

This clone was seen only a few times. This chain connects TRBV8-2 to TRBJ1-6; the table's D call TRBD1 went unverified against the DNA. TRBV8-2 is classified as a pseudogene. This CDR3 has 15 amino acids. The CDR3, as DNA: TGTGCCAGCAGCCCCCGCAGGGTCAGATATTCACCCCTCCACTTT. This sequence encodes CASSPRRVRYSPLHF.

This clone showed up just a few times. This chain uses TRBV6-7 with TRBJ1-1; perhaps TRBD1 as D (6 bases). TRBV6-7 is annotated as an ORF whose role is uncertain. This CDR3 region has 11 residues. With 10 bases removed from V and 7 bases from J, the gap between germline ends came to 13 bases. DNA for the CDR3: TGTGCCACCGATATACAGGGTGAAGCTTTCTTT. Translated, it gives CATDIQGEAFF.

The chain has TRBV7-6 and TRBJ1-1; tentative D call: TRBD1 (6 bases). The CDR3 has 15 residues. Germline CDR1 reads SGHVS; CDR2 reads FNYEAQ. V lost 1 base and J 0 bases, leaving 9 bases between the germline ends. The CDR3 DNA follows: TGTGCCAGCAGCTTAGGAGGGGGAGTGAACACTGAAGCTTTCTTT. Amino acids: CASSLGGGVNTEAFF. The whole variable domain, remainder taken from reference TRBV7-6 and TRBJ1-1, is GAGVSQSPRYKVTKRGQDVALRCDPISGHVSLYWYRQALGQGPEFLTYFNYEAQQDKSGLPNDRFSAERPEGSISTLTIQRTEQRDSAMYRCASSLGGGVNTEAFFGQGTRLTVV.

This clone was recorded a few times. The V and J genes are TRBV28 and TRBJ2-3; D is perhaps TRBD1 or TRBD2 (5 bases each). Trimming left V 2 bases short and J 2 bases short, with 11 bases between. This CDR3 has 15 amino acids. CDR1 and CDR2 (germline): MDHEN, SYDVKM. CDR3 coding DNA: TGTGCCAGCAGTTTACCAGAGGGGATCACAGATACGCAGTATTTT. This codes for CASSLPEGITDTQYF.

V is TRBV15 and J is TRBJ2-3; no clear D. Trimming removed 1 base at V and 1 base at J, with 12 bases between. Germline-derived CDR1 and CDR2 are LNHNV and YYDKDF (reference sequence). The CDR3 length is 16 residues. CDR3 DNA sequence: TGTGCCACCAGCAGAGCTCGTGGGTTGGGCACAGATACGCAGTATTTT. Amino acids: CATSRARGLGTDTQYF.

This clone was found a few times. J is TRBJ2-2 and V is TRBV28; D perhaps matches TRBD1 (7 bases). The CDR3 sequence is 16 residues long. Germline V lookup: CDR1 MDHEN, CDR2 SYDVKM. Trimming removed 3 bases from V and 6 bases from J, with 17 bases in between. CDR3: CASSFGLRGEAGELFF. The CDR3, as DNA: TGTGCCAGCAGTTTTGGGCTCAGGGGGGAGGCCGGGGAGCTGTTTTTT.

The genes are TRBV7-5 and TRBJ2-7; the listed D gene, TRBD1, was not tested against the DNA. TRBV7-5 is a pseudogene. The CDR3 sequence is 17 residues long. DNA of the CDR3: TGTGCCAGCAGCTCTACTCAGGGGTACCACGTCTCCTACGAGCAGTACTTC. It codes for CASSSTQGYHVSYEQYF.

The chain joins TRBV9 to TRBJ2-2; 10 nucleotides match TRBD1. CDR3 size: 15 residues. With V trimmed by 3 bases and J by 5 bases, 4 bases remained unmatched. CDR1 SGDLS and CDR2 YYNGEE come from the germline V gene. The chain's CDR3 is CASSDRDRGTGELFF. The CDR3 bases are TGTGCCAGCAGCGACCGGGACAGGGGAACCGGGGAGCTGTTTTTT.

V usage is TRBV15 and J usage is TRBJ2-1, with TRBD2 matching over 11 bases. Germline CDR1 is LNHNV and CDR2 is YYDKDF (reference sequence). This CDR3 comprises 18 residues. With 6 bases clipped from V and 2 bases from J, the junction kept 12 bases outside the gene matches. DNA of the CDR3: TGTGCCACCAGAGGGTCTAGCGGGGGGTTTGGGGCCTACAATGAGCAGTTCTTC. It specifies CATRGSSGGFGAYNEQFF. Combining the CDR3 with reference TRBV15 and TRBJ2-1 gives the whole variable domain DAMVIQNPRYQVTQFGKPVTLSCSQTLNHNVMYWYQQKSSQAPKLLFHYYDKDFNNEADTPDNFQSRRPNTSFCFLDIRSPGLGDTAMYLCATRGSSGGFGAYNEQFFGPGTRLTVL.